These T cell receptor beta chains were read from a single sample in a study of blood T cell repertoires in COVID-19. The table came from immunoSEQ multiplex PCR; TCRdb's copy has only in-frame clones and leaves some out. The sample comprises about 200,000 clones, 80% to 90% of which are singletons, and roughly 1.5% rests with the top ten. Input material: peripheral blood. The receptors were gathered from a man aged 18 to 29 with active or convalescent COVID-19. Both conserved end residues are part of each CDR3. D genes are given only for firm matches. A row's size may be missing; if present it is once, few, many or a size class.

V,size,D,J,CDR3,DNA
TRBV29-1,.,TRBD2,TRBJ2-2,CAGRGANTGELFF,TGCGCCGGTCGGGGGGCGAACACCGGGGAGCTGTTTTTT
TRBV7-7,.,TRBD1,TRBJ2-3,CASSLGVSGGRTDTQYF,TGTGCCAGCAGCTTAGGGGTTTCAGGGGGCCGGACAGATACGCAGTATTTT
TRBV27,.,.,TRBJ1-6,CASKGTAAGTTRNSPLHF,TGTGCCAGCAAGGGGACGGCAGCCGGGACGACTAGGAATTCACCCCTCCACTTT
TRBV21-1,once,.,TRBJ1-1,CASSKGRTGGLRHTEAFF,TGTGCCAGCAGCAAAGGGAGGACAGGGGGTTTAAGGCACACTGAAGCTTTCTTT
TRBV14,.,TRBD1,TRBJ1-1,CASSRRTGRDTEAFF,TGTGCCAGCAGCCGCCGGACAGGGCGGGACACTGAAGCTTTCTTT
TRBV19,.,.,TRBJ1-2,CASRPPTGLANYGYTF,TGTGCCAGTAGACCTCCGACAGGTCTAGCTAACTATGGCTACACCTTC
TRBV3-1/TRBV3-2,.,TRBD1,TRBJ2-7,CASSLGTAEQYF,TGTGCCAGCAGTCTCGGGACAGCCGAGCAGTACTTC
TRBV30,.,TRBD2,TRBJ2-7,CAWGTSGRAMFYEQYF,TGTGCCTGGGGGACTAGCGGGAGGGCCATGTTCTACGAGCAGTACTTC
TRBV11-2,.,TRBD2,TRBJ2-3,CASSQAGAVTDTQYF,TGTGCCAGCAGCCAAGCGGGAGCAGTGACAGATACGCAGTATTTT
TRBV28,.,.,TRBJ1-1,CASSLAGRNTEAFF,TGTGCCAGCAGTTTAGCCGGTCGGAACACTGAAGCTTTCTTT
TRBV7-9,.,.,TRBJ1-1,CASSFGGNTEAFF,TGTGCCAGCAGCTTCGGAGGGAACACTGAAGCTTTCTTT
TRBV3-1/TRBV3-2,.,.,TRBJ2-1,CASSQDGGRVYNEQFF,TGTGCCAGCAGCCAAGACGGCGGGCGAGTGTACAATGAGCAGTTCTTC
TRBV27,.,.,TRBJ2-4,CASSLGFGPEVGNIQYF,TGTGCCAGCAGTTTAGGTTTCGGTCCCGAGGTAGGAAACATTCAGTACTTC
TRBV29-1,.,TRBD1,TRBJ1-1,CSAVSGGPNTEAFF,TGCAGCGCAGTGTCAGGGGGCCCAAACACTGAAGCTTTCTTT
TRBV27,once,.,TRBJ1-1,CASTRGQKAFF,TGTGCCAGCACTAGAGGACAGAAAGCTTTCTTT
TRBV19,.,.,TRBJ2-5,CASSRDKETQYF,TGTGCCAGTAGTCGAGACAAGGAGACCCAGTACTTC
TRBV19,few,TRBD1,TRBJ2-5,CASRMGTGFETQYF,TGTGCCAGTAGAATGGGGACAGGGTTTGAGACCCAGTACTTC
TRBV11-2,.,.,TRBJ2-7,CASSLDRSRGIYEQYF,TGTGCCAGCAGCTTAGATAGATCCCGGGGGATCTACGAGCAGTACTTC
TRBV6-5,once,.,TRBJ2-6,CASRGPGANVLTF,TGTGCCAGCCGAGGGCCTGGGGCCAACGTCCTGACTTTC
TRBV30,.,.,TRBJ1-2,CAWSAGVGYTF,TGTGCCTGGAGTGCAGGGGTAGGCTACACCTTC
TRBV7-9,.,TRBD1,TRBJ1-4,CASSLGQGNEKLFF,TGTGCCAGCAGCTTGGGACAGGGGAACGAAAAACTGTTTTTT
TRBV5-6,.,TRBD2,TRBJ2-1,CASSDSGTSSYNEQFF,TGTGCCAGCAGCGATAGCGGGACCAGCTCCTACAATGAGCAGTTCTTC
TRBV3-1/TRBV3-2,.,.,TRBJ1-3,CASSQFRGNTIYF,TGTGCCAGCAGCCAATTTCGTGGAAACACCATATATTTT
TRBV5-5,.,TRBD1,TRBJ2-7,CASSLVGQGVHEQYF,TGTGCCAGCAGCTTGGTTGGACAGGGTGTACACGAGCAGTACTTC
TRBV11-3,.,TRBD2,TRBJ2-1,CASSSPAGGLAGVGEQFF,TGTGCCAGCAGCTCCCCCGCGGGAGGGCTAGCGGGAGTAGGTGAGCAGTTCTTC
TRBV18,once,TRBD1,TRBJ1-3,CASSRTGDGNTIYF,TGTGCCAGCTCACGAACAGGGGATGGAAACACCATATATTTT
TRBV29-1,.,.,TRBJ2-4,CSVRETLAKNIQYF,TGCAGCGTTCGGGAGACCCTAGCCAAAAACATTCAGTACTTC
TRBV5-6,.,.,TRBJ2-5,CASSLDARGPETQYF,TGTGCCAGCAGCTTGGATGCCAGGGGACCAGAGACCCAGTACTTC
TRBV18,few,TRBD1,TRBJ1-2,CASLRQGRRLSYGYTF,TGTGCCAGCCTGAGACAGGGGCGGCGCCTATCCTATGGCTACACCTTC
TRBV12-5,.,.,TRBJ2-1,CASGLVLGLASNEQFF,TGTGCTAGTGGTTTGGTACTTGGGCTAGCTTCGAATGAGCAGTTCTTC
TRBV19,.,TRBD1,TRBJ2-1,CASRDRDSYNEQFF,TGTGCCAGTAGGGACCGGGACAGTTACAATGAGCAGTTCTTC
TRBV18,.,TRBD1,TRBJ1-5,CASSPDRGQPQHF,TGTGCCAGCTCTCCCGACAGGGGCCAGCCCCAGCATTTT
TRBV5-1,.,.,TRBJ2-1,CAKRFGTLQGGYNEQFF,TGCGCCAAACGTTTCGGGACACTTCAGGGTGGCTACAATGAGCAGTTCTTC
TRBV5-1,.,TRBD2,TRBJ2-1,CASSGGLAGVSEQFF,TGCGCCAGCAGCGGGGGACTAGCGGGAGTCAGTGAGCAGTTCTTC
TRBV6-1,.,.,TRBJ1-3,CASSEGPPVGNTIYF,TGTGCCAGCAGTGAAGGCCCCCCGGTGGGAAACACCATATATTTT
TRBV9,many,.,TRBJ1-5,CASSVDGANQPQHF,TGTGCCAGCAGCGTTGATGGGGCAAATCAGCCCCAGCATTTT
TRBV30,once,.,TRBJ2-1,CAWSVRRNEQFF,TGTGCCTGGAGTGTACGGAGGAATGAGCAGTTCTTC
TRBV19,.,.,TRBJ2-7,CASSIANSNYEQYF,TGTGCCAGTAGTATAGCCAACAGCAACTACGAGCAGTACTTC
TRBV4-1,.,TRBD2,TRBJ2-7,CASSQVAGDNEQYF,TGCGCCAGCAGCCAAGTCGCGGGGGATAACGAGCAGTACTTC
TRBV2,.,.,TRBJ2-7,CASSTQGGYEQYF,TGTGCCAGCAGTACCCAGGGGGGCTACGAGCAGTACTTC
TRBV28,.,TRBD1,TRBJ1-1,CASSLGQGDTEAFF,TGTGCCAGCAGTTTAGGACAGGGAGACACTGAAGCTTTCTTT
TRBV2,.,TRBD1,TRBJ2-1,CATNRDRNEQFF,TGTGCCACGAACCGGGACAGGAATGAGCAGTTCTTC
TRBV14,.,TRBD1,TRBJ2-3,CASSQATGGRDTQYF,TGTGCCAGCAGCCAAGCGACAGGGGGCAGGGATACGCAGTATTTT
TRBV19,.,.,TRBJ1-1,CASSISQGMNTEAFF,TGTGCCAGTAGTATATCCCAGGGGATGAACACTGAAGCTTTCTTT
TRBV4-1,.,TRBD2,TRBJ2-1,CASSQEGLAEPYNEQFF,TGCGCCAGCAGCCAAGAGGGACTAGCGGAGCCCTACAATGAGCAGTTCTTC
TRBV18,.,TRBD1,TRBJ1-3,CASSPEGAKGNTIYF,TGTGCCAGCTCACCGGAGGGGGCTAAGGGAAACACCATATATTTT
TRBV5-1,.,.,TRBJ2-3,CASSLAGMAGLSTDTQYF,TGCGCCAGCAGCTTGGCCGGTATGGCGGGCCTAAGCACAGATACGCAGTATTTT
TRBV18,.,.,TRBJ1-6,CASSPNRERSPLHF,TGTGCCAGCTCCCCCAACAGGGAACGTTCACCCCTCCACTTT
TRBV2,.,.,TRBJ2-2,CASSVITVNTGELFF,TGTGCCAGCAGTGTAATTACGGTGAACACCGGGGAGCTGTTTTTT
TRBV28,.,TRBD1,TRBJ1-1,CASFLPQGALTEAFF,TGTGCCAGCTTTCTTCCTCAGGGGGCGCTGACTGAAGCTTTCTTT
TRBV23-1,.,.,TRBJ1-6,CASIVAYSPLHF,TGCGCCAGCATTGTGGCCTATTCACCCCTCCACTTT
TRBV27,.,TRBD2,TRBJ2-7,CASSIPGGEAYF,TGTGCCAGTTCTATACCTGGGGGGGAGGCCTACTTC
TRBV2,once,TRBD2,TRBJ2-4,CASRVAGGPGNIQYF,TGTGCCAGCAGGGTAGCGGGAGGGCCGGGTAACATTCAGTACTTC
TRBV28,.,.,TRBJ1-5,CASSFLSLRSNQPQHF,TGTGCCAGCAGTTTCCTTTCACTGAGAAGCAATCAGCCCCAGCATTTT
TRBV13,.,.,TRBJ1-2,CASSLTSDSYGYTF,TGTGCCAGCAGCTTAACAAGTGACAGCTATGGCTACACCTTC
TRBV28,.,.,TRBJ1-2,CASRKGVNYGYTF,TGTGCCAGCAGAAAGGGGGTTAACTATGGCTACACCTTC
TRBV10-3,.,.,TRBJ2-1,CAISEWSSGNEQFF,TGTGCCATCAGTGAGTGGAGCTCGGGTAATGAGCAGTTCTTC
TRBV11-3,.,TRBD2,TRBJ2-3,CASSRGGNTDTQYF,TGTGCCAGCAGCCGGGGGGGGAACACAGATACGCAGTATTTT
TRBV11-3,.,.,TRBJ2-1,CASSLGSLTHEQFF,TGTGCCAGCAGCTTAGGATCACTAACCCATGAGCAGTTCTTC